A selection of T cell receptor beta chains follows, all from one sample in a study of T cells after yellow fever vaccination. TCRdb used MiXCR to reprocess the 5' RACE reads, holding one entry per CDR3 protein. The repertoire includes a few hundred thousand distinct CDR3 sequences, under 14% of them detected once, and roughly a sixth sits in the top ten. Source: PBMCs, taken on the day of the first yellow fever vaccination. The origin of the receptors is a man younger than 30 who received the YFV17D yellow fever vaccine. Each CDR3 is given without its conserved first and last residue. The order of the fields is J gene, V gene, CDR3 protein.

TRBJ1-1 TRBV7-9 ASSLKTGEAF
TRBJ1-2 TRBV12-3/TRBV12-4 ASRQGQGYGYT
TRBJ2-1 TRBV12-3/TRBV12-4 ASRDLAGLF
TRBJ2-2 TRBV5-1 ASSRQGARTGELF
TRBJ2-5 TRBV5-1 ASSTGTAQETQY
TRBJ1-3 TRBV7-8 ASSSRTGAFPPGGNTIY
TRBJ2-3 TRBV5-1 ASSLDSGESDTQY
TRBJ1-2 TRBV14 ASSLQTVNYGYT
TRBJ1-2 TRBV4-3 ASSQDRTYGYT
TRBJ2-1 TRBV7-7 ASSLVGGANNEQF
TRBJ2-6 TRBV6-2/TRBV6-3 ASSYGPPGANVLT
TRBJ1-1 TRBV29-1 SVEDYRSAEAF
TRBJ2-3 TRBV11-1 ASSLGINFSPSSTDTQY
TRBJ2-3 TRBV6-4 ASSATTSTDTQY
TRBJ1-5 TRBV20-1 SARDENQPQH
TRBJ2-2 TRBV7-3 ASSPTGGVTGELF
TRBJ2-7 TRBV12-3/TRBV12-4 ASSYTQGVGGEQY
TRBJ2-7 TRBV5-4 ASSINSAAYEQY
TRBJ2-5 TRBV29-1 SVDSWGLETQY
TRBJ2-4 TRBV6-5 ASSYSQGTSGNIQY
TRBJ2-3 TRBV20-1 SAPPPLAVYTDTQY
TRBJ2-1 TRBV4-2 ASSQEGGPIEQF
TRBJ2-3 TRBV24-1 ATSGKGRDTQY
TRBJ2-6 TRBV12-3/TRBV12-4 ASTWGSGANVLT
TRBJ2-2 TRBV7-7 ASSLEWASNTGELF
TRBJ2-1 TRBV7-6 AIKGDNEQF
TRBJ2-5 TRBV7-2 ASSLERSDAD
TRBJ2-2 TRBV6-1 ASSPTGTPDTGELF
TRBJ1-4 TRBV30 AWSLTEKLF
TRBJ2-3 TRBV5-1 ASSFPGLAGSTDTQY
TRBJ1-4 TRBV5-1 ASSWGSTNEKLF
TRBJ2-4 TRBV3-1 ASSQFGQGDSKNIQY
TRBJ2-1 TRBV7-8 ASSPHSGGVNEQF
TRBJ2-7 TRBV6-2/TRBV6-3 ASSYSRVTSYEQY
TRBJ1-6 TRBV25-1 ASSDRGYNSPLH
TRBJ2-5 TRBV4-1 ASSPGTTRGETQY
TRBJ1-2 TRBV4-1 ASSPDRGRWGYT
TRBJ2-7 TRBV5-4 ASRFGPGAGEQY
TRBJ2-1 TRBV7-9 ASSFGRNEQF
TRBJ2-5 TRBV7-9 ASSGGRAATQY
TRBJ1-2 TRBV12-3/TRBV12-4 ASSPQMTVNYGYT
TRBJ1-2 TRBV4-2 ASSQDQGAYYGYT